This entry lists 2 T cell receptor beta chains sequenced from one sample in a study of regulatory T cells in long-lasting Graves disease. Assembly of TCR beta libraries relied on iRepertoire HTBI primers together with Arm-PCR of CDR3 regions. A single record per CDR3 protein comes from TCRdb applying MiXCR to the multiplex PCR reads. The table records around 400,000 distinct CDR3 sequences, around 20% of them present only once. This sample's time point: persistent/refractory GD, antithyroid drugs over 5 years with positive TRAb. From RNA extracted from PBMCs, the TCR library was made. Sequences were derived from peripheral blood mononuclear cells (PBMCs), sampled when the disease was refractory, from a patient treated with antithyroid drugs. The receptor set was obtained from a female donor with Graves disease.

V usage is TRBV13 and J usage is TRBJ2-1; 16 bases line up with TRBD2. Germline V CDR1 and CDR2: PRHDT, FYEKMQ (reference sequence). V lost 5 bases and J lost 7; bases outside the gene matches: 5. The CDR3 contains 16 residues. In DNA, the CDR3 is TGTGCCAGCAGCCCGGGACTAGCGGGAGGGTGGAATGAGCAGTTCTTC. Protein: CASSPGLAGGWNEQFF.

This clonotype was picked up many times. The rearrangement joins TRBV20-1 to TRBJ1-2, with D perhaps matching TRBD1 (5 bases). This CDR3 has 10 amino acids. Per the germline V gene, CDR1 is DFQATT and CDR2 is SNEGSKA (reference sequence). The CDR3 DNA reads as TGCCCTACTCAGGGAAAGGGCTACACCTTC. Translated: CPTQGKGYTF.